These 29 T cell receptor beta chains were sequenced from one sample in a study of cytomegalovirus exposure and HLA in healthy donors. PCR employed 60 Vbeta and 13 Jbeta primers. Sequenced by immunoSEQ multiplex PCR; TCRdb stores in-frame clones only, minus some. Altogether about 100,000 clones are present, approximately 80% being singletons, with the ten largest covering less than 0.95%. Input material: PBMCs. All receptors derive from an older woman in good health and CMV-seronegative.

The V and J genes are TRBV2 and TRBJ1-1, with D unclear. The CDR3 contains 13 residues. V lost 4 bases to trimming and J lost 2 bases, with 8 bases between them. Germline-derived CDR1 and CDR2 are SNHLY and FYNNEI. The CDR3 spells CASSGVSNTEAFF. The CDR3 nucleotides are TGTGCCAGCAGTGGTGTCAGTAACACTGAAGCTTTCTTT.

J is TRBJ1-5 and V is TRBV6-5, with 9 positions matching TRBD1. V dropped 6 bases and J dropped 4; count of bases not matched to a gene: 4. The germline V gene has CDR1 MNHEY and CDR2 SVGAGI. This CDR3 has 14 amino acids. This CDR3 reads CASSPDRGNQPQHF. The DNA for the CDR3 is TGTGCCAGCAGCCCCGACAGGGGGAATCAGCCCCAGCATTTT.

This chain uses TRBV13 with TRBJ2-7; TRBD1 is a possible D gene (6 bases). Between the trimmed V and J ends, which lost 5 bases and 6 bases, there was a span of 17 bases. The CDR3 sequence is 14 residues long. Germline loops: CDR1 PRHDT, CDR2 FYEKMQ (reference sequence). This chain's CDR3 is CASSPPGHLIEQYF. In DNA, the CDR3 is TGTGCCAGCAGCCCCCCGGGACACCTAATCGAGCAGTACTTC.

The rearrangement links TRBV27 to TRBJ2-7; 9 bases map to TRBD2. V gave up 2 bases and J gave up 4 bases; unmatched junction bases: 6. Germline CDR1 reads MNHEY; CDR2 reads SMNVEV (reference sequence). The CDR3 length is 15 residues. The CDR3 spells CASSLRAGGIYEQYF. In DNA form, the CDR3 reads TGTGCCAGCAGTTTAAGAGCGGGGGGTATTTACGAGCAGTACTTC.

The V gene is TRBV30, the J gene TRBJ1-5, with 9 positions matching TRBD1. CDR1 is GTSNPN, CDR2 SVGIG, per germline (reference sequence). The ends lost 4 bases at V and 6 bases at J; junction bases unmatched: 10. The CDR3 sequence is 15 residues long. The CDR3 nucleotides read TGTGCCTGGACCCCCGGGACAGGGACGGGTCAGCCCCAGCATTTT. It codes for CAWTPGTGTGQPQHF.

This chain uses TRBV4-1 with TRBJ2-1; TRBD2 agrees at 9 bases. In germline, CDR1 is MGHRA, CDR2 YSYEKL. Trimming removed 3 bases from V and 6 bases from J; junction bases left unmatched: 12. This CDR3 is 17 amino acids long. The CDR3 sequence is CASSHPLAGSSTNEQFF. The CDR3, as DNA: TGCGCCAGCAGCCATCCCCTAGCGGGATCTTCCACCAATGAGCAGTTCTTC.

The rearrangement uses TRBV7-8 and TRBJ1-2; D gene unclear. The germline V gene has CDR1 SGHVS and CDR2 FQNEAQ. The CDR3 sequence is 14 residues long. Trimming took 2 bases from V and 2 from J, leaving 9 bases between them. The CDR3 spells CASSLSAGNYGYTF. The CDR3 bases are TGTGCCAGCAGCTTATCGGCAGGAAACTATGGCTACACCTTC.

V gene TRBV29-1 combines with J gene TRBJ1-2; unclear D gene. Germline CDR1 is SQVTM and CDR2 is ANQGSEA. V was pared by 4 bases and J by 7 bases, with 16 bases between. The CDR3 sequence is 13 residues long. The CDR3 sequence: CSVGDHSGGGYTF. In nucleotides, the CDR3 is TGCAGCGTTGGCGACCACTCGGGAGGTGGCTACACCTTC.

V and J are TRBV30 and TRBJ2-1; unclear D gene. V dropped 0 bases and J dropped 7 bases, with 16 bases sitting between them. Per germline, CDR1 GTSNPN and CDR2 SVGIG (reference sequence). The CDR3 spans 15 residues. The CDR3 reads CAWSVPEPKDNEQFF. CDR3 DNA: TGTGCCTGGAGTGTCCCGGAGCCGAAGGATAATGAGCAGTTCTTC.

The chain has TRBV4-1 and TRBJ2-1; tentative D call: TRBD2 (5 bases). The CDR3 loop spans 14 amino acids. V shed 2 bases and J shed 5 bases, with 10 bases lying between them. The germline CDR1 and CDR2 sequences are MGHRA and YSYEKL. The CDR3 reads CASSQWEADNEQFF. In DNA, the CDR3 is TGCGCCAGCAGCCAATGGGAAGCGGACAATGAGCAGTTCTTC.

The count of this clone is one. V is TRBV18 and J is TRBJ2-7; D is possibly TRBD1 (6 bases). Germline V gene sequence: CDR1 KGHSH, CDR2 LQKENI. Trimming cost V 8 bases and J 2 bases, with 13 bases left between them. This CDR3 comprises 13 residues. The CDR3, as DNA: TGTGCCAGCGCGCGAGGGGGAACCTACGAGCAGTACTTC. The encoded protein is CASARGGTYEQYF.

DNA of the CDR3: TGTGCCAGCAGCCCTGACAGGACCTACGAGCAGTACTTC. Translating it yields CASSPDRTYEQYF. The chain combines TRBV7-9 with TRBJ2-7, with D perhaps TRBD1 (6 bases). From germline, CDR1 is SEHNR and CDR2 FQNEAQ (reference sequence). V dropped 5 bases and J dropped 2 bases, with 10 bases sitting between them. The CDR3 totals 13 residues.

The sample holds one count of this clone. V usage is TRBV5-1 and J usage is TRBJ2-5; 7 bases map to TRBD2. The CDR3 consists of 15 residues. Germline V gene data show CDR1 as SGHRS and CDR2 as YFSETQ. J lost 1 base, V lost 2 bases, and 5 bases had no gene match. In nucleotides, the CDR3 is TGCGCCAGCAGCTTAGTACTAGCGTCCCAAGAGACCCAGTACTTC. Its translation is CASSLVLASQETQYF.

J is TRBJ2-3 and V is TRBV7-9; 8 positions match TRBD2. Germline V CDR1 and CDR2: SEHNR, FQNEAQ (reference sequence). The CDR3 loop spans 16 amino acids. The V segment lost 0 bases and the J segment 0 bases; nucleotides outside the gene matches: 2. CDR3 amino acids: CASSLAAGGSTDTQYF. CDR3 coding DNA: TGTGCCAGCAGCTTAGCCGCGGGGGGCAGCACAGATACGCAGTATTTT.

The chain combines TRBV20-1 with TRBJ1-1, with unresolved D. The CDR3 runs to 9 residues. From germline, CDR1 is DFQATT and CDR2 SNEGSKA (reference sequence). CDR3 sequence (DNA): TGCACTGTGAACACTGAAGCTTTCTTT. Protein: CTVNTEAFF.

The rearrangement links TRBV7-8 to TRBJ1-2, with TRBD1 identical over 12 bases. Trimming cost V 2 bases and J 2 bases; bases outside gene matches: 12. This CDR3 spans 19 amino acids. The germline V gene has CDR1 SGHVS and CDR2 FQNEAQ. Here the CDR3 reads CASSLFAPGTGGLNYGYTF. Here the CDR3 DNA reads TGTGCCAGCAGCTTATTCGCCCCCGGGACAGGGGGCTTAAACTATGGCTACACCTTC.

V usage is TRBV14 and J usage is TRBJ1-5; D perhaps matches TRBD1 (5 bases). Trimming left V 5 bases short and J 6 bases short, with 14 bases between. The V gene's germline CDR1 is SGHDN and CDR2 FVKESK. The CDR3 length is 14 residues. This CDR3 reads CASSKLRVSQPQHF. The CDR3 coding sequence is TGTGCCAGCAGCAAACTCAGGGTTTCTCAGCCCCAGCATTTT. Together with reference TRBV14 and TRBJ1-5, the CDR3 gives the full variable domain: EAGVTQFPSHSVIEKGQTVTLRCDPISGHDNLYWYRRVMGKEIKFLLHFVKESKQDESGMPNNRFLAERTGGTYSTLKVQPAELEDSGVYFCASSKLRVSQPQHFGDGTRLSIL.

CDR3 amino acids: CASSNSGLGTEAFF. The CDR3 DNA follows: TGCGCCAGCAGTAACTCGGGATTGGGCACTGAAGCTTTCTTT. The J gene is TRBJ1-1, the V gene TRBV5-1; no reliable D call. Germline V gene sequence: CDR1 SGHRS, CDR2 YFSETQ. The CDR3 extends over 14 amino acids. V lost 5 bases to trimming and J lost 4 bases, with 15 bases between them.

This clone was recorded only once. The chain links TRBV11-2 to TRBJ1-1, with D possibly matching TRBD1 (6 bases). Between the trimmed V and J ends, which lost 3 bases and 4 bases, there was a span of 12 bases. Germline CDR1 is SGHAT and CDR2 is FQNNGV. This CDR3 comprises 14 residues. The CDR3 loop reads CASSFGGKGTEAFF. DNA of the CDR3: TGTGCCAGCAGCTTTGGGGGCAAAGGCACTGAAGCTTTCTTT.

The rearrangement links TRBV5-1 to TRBJ1-1; D perhaps matches TRBD1 (5 bases). The V gene's germline CDR1 is SGHRS and CDR2 YFSETQ. V shed 2 bases and J shed 1 base, with 15 bases lying between them. This CDR3 spans 16 amino acids. DNA of the CDR3: TGCGCCAGCAGCTTAGGACATCCTTTAGGGAACACTGAAGCTTTCTTT. Its protein is CASSLGHPLGNTEAFF. The whole variable domain, filled in from reference TRBV5-1 and TRBJ1-1, reads KAGVTQTPRYLIKTRGQQVTLSCSPISGHRSVSWYQQTPGQGLQFLFEYFSETQRNKGNFPGRFSGRQFSNSRSEMNVSTLELGDSALYLCASSLGHPLGNTEAFFGQGTRLTVV.

The J gene is TRBJ2-5, the V gene TRBV9; the match to TRBD2 covers 11 bases. This CDR3 is 14 amino acids long. The germline gives CDR1 SGDLS, CDR2 YYNGEE. V was pared by 1 base and J by 4 bases, with 0 bases of the junction left unmatched. The CDR3 DNA reads as TGTGCCAGCAGCGTAACTAGCGGGGGAGAGACCCAGTACTTC. Protein: CASSVTSGGETQYF.

This clone appeared a few times. J is TRBJ1-1 and V is TRBV7-2, with a weak D call TRBD1 (6 bases). Trimming shortened V by 5 bases and J by 5 bases, and 15 bases separated the two germline ends. The CDR3 extends over 14 amino acids. Germline CDR1 is SGHTA and CDR2 is FQGNSA. CDR3 DNA: TGTGCCAGCAGCCCCGGGAGGGGGTTTACTGAAGCTTTCTTT. Translating gives CASSPGRGFTEAFF.

The rearrangement uses TRBV7-9 and TRBJ1-4, with a possible D match to TRBD1 (5 bases). CDR1 is SEHNR, CDR2 FQNEAQ, per germline (reference sequence). The CDR3 runs 15 residues. Trimming cost V 3 bases and J 0 bases, with 8 bases left between them. In DNA form, the CDR3 reads TGTGCCAGCAGCTTGGACATCGCAACTAATGAAAAACTGTTTTTT. It codes for CASSLDIATNEKLFF.

This clone was observed a few times. The genes are TRBV5-1 and TRBJ1-4; tentatively, D is TRBD1 (5 bases). V was cut by 1 base and J by 1 base, with 11 bases left in between. This CDR3 is built from 16 residues. CDR1 and CDR2 (germline): SGHRS, YFSETQ. CDR3 in amino acids: CASSLSFQGTNEKLFF. The CDR3 coding sequence is TGCGCCAGCAGCTTGTCATTTCAGGGAACTAATGAAAAACTGTTTTTT.

V and J are TRBV28 and TRBJ2-2; D perhaps matches TRBD1 (6 bases). Germline CDR1 and CDR2: MDHEN and SYDVKM. This CDR3 is 14 amino acids long. Trimming pared 4 bases from V and 6 bases from J, leaving 12 bases between. The chain's CDR3 is CASSSPGQSGELFF. The CDR3 region has the DNA TGTGCCAGCAGTTCTCCGGGACAATCCGGGGAGCTGTTTTTT.

With regard to this clone: The junction and the germline gene differ at one end; a read error may be behind it. The chain links TRBV7-2 to TRBJ2-7; 9 bases are a match to TRBD2. The CDR3 spans 13 residues. Germline values: CDR1 SGHTA, CDR2 FQGNSA. CDR3 loop: CASSLATASGVHF. CDR3 DNA: TGTGCCAGCAGCTTAGCGACGGCTAGCGGGGTTCACTTC.

This chain uses TRBV9 with TRBJ1-2; 8 bases agree with TRBD1. V shed 8 bases, J shed 4 bases, and the junction held 16 bases outside the gene matches. The V gene's germline CDR1 is SGDLS and CDR2 YYNGEE. The CDR3 runs 16 residues. CDR3 sequence (DNA): TGTGCCAGACAAGATTTCCAGGGGGCGTTGGGCTATGGCTACACCTTC. This gives the protein CARQDFQGALGYGYTF.

The sample holds a few counts of this clone. The chain uses TRBV10-3 and TRBJ1-1; weak D call: TRBD1 (5 bases). This CDR3 has 13 amino acids. Looked up from germline, CDR1 is ENHRY and CDR2 is SYGVKD. V lost 11 bases to trimming and J lost 0 bases, with 13 bases between them. Here the CDR3 reads CALQAGLNTEAFF. The DNA of the CDR3 is TGTGCCTTACAGGCAGGCCTGAACACTGAAGCTTTCTTT.

The V call is TRBV2, the J call TRBJ1-1, with 11 positions matching TRBD1. Germline lookup yields CDR1 SNHLY and CDR2 FYNNEI. After removal of 2 bases from V and 10 bases from J, the junction contained 9 bases not matched to a gene. This CDR3 region has 15 residues. CDR3 nucleotides: TGTGCCAGCAGTGAACAGGGACAGGGGGTGTTGGGAGCTTTCTTT. Translation: CASSEQGQGVLGAFF.